This TCR beta chain was sequenced during a study of cytomegalovirus exposure and HLA in healthy donors. The primer mix had 60 Vbeta and 13 Jbeta primers. Generated by immunoSEQ multiplex PCR, the TCRdb table keeps only in-frame clones and is missing some. The listing records 130,000 or so clones. The sample comprised PBMCs. The clonotype comes from a woman aged 18-29 years in good health and CMV-seronegative.

CDR3 sequence (DNA): TGTGCCAGCACAGGGGGCAATCAGCCCCAGCATTTT. Translating gives CASTGGNQPQHF. This chain links TRBV28 with TRBJ1-5, with D maybe TRBD1 (6 bases). This CDR3 has 12 residues. Germline V CDR1 and CDR2: MDHEN, SYDVKM. The V end lost 7 bases, the J end lost 2 bases, and 6 bases lay between the germline ends.